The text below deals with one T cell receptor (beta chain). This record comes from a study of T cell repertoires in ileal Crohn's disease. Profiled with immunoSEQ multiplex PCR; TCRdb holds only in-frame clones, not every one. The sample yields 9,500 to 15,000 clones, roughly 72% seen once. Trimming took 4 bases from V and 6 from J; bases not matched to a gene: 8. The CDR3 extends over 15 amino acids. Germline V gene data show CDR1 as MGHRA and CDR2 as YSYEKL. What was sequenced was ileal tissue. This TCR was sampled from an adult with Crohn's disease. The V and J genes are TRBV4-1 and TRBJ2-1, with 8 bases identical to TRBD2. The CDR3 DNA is TGCGCCAGCAGCCTAGGACTAGCTCCTTTCAATGAGCAGTTCTTC. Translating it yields CASSLGLAPFNEQFF.